This T cell receptor (beta chain) was profiled in a study of cytomegalovirus exposure and HLA in healthy donors. The CDR3 covers 13 residues. The germline V and J ends were trimmed by 10 bases and 5 bases, with 17 bases remaining between them. The V gene's germline CDR1 is SNHLY and CDR2 FYNNEI. Amplification used 60 Vbeta primers and 13 Jbeta primers. Clones were read by immunoSEQ multiplex PCR, and TCRdb kept only the in-frame ones, dropping some. In total, the table holds around 75,000 clones. Unrecorded immune exposures were likely, despite nominal health at sampling. The rearrangement links TRBV2 to TRBJ1-1; the D is unclear. The clonotype originates from a man in his fifties or sixties in good health and CMV-seropositive. The sample comprised PBMCs. The CDR3 here is CATRGEAGTEAFF. In DNA, the CDR3 is TGTGCCACCCGGGGAGAGGCCGGAACTGAAGCTTTCTTT.